A single sample gave rise to the 24 T cell receptor beta chains below, sequenced in a study of identical twins. In TCRdb, the 5' RACE reads were re-called with MiXCR into one record per CDR3 protein. In the table there are roughly 150,000 distinct CDR3 sequences, under 4.5% of which are singletons. The sample comprised memory T cells sorted from blood. The receptors shown here come from a man younger than 35 in good health.

This sequence joins TRBV24-1 and TRBJ2-5; TRBD2 aligns across 13 bases. There are 14 residues in the CDR3. V lost 10 bases, J lost 5 bases, and 6 bases stayed unmatched. The germline V gene encodes CDR1 KGHDR and CDR2 SFDVKD. CDR3: CATGLAGNLETQYF. CDR3 bases: TGTGCCACGGGACTAGCGGGAAATTTGGAGACCCAGTACTTC.

This clonotype was counted at least ten times. The CDR3 region has the DNA TGTGCCAGCAGTACCGAGGATTGGCGCTGGCAGCCCCAGCATTTT. Its protein is CASSTEDWRWQPQHF. The chain couples TRBV6-2 or TRBV6-3 to TRBJ1-5; D gene ambiguous. The germline V gene has CDR1 MNHEY and CDR2 SVGEGT. The ends were cut back, 5 bases at V and 7 bases at J, with 18 bases in the middle. The CDR3 has 15 amino acids.

This clonotype came up many times. V gene TRBV20-1 combines with J gene TRBJ2-7; 8 nucleotides align to TRBD1. The CDR3 is made up of 14 amino acids. With V trimmed by 1 base and J by 2 bases, 4 bases remained unmatched. Per the germline V gene, CDR1 is DFQATT and CDR2 is SNEGSKA (reference sequence). The DNA for the CDR3 is TGCAGTGCTAGAGTGACAGGGGTCACCTACGAGCAGTACTTC. Translating gives CSARVTGVTYEQYF.

This clonotype was seen many times. The rearrangement joins TRBV29-1 to TRBJ1-4, with TRBD1 identical over 9 bases. The germline CDR1 and CDR2 sequences are SQVTM and ANQGSEA. After removal of 5 bases from V and 8 bases from J, the junction contained 6 bases not matched to a gene. CDR3 length: 13 amino acids. For the CDR3, the DNA is TGCAGCGTTAAGGGGACAGGGAGGGAAAAACTGTTTTTT. Residues: CSVKGTGREKLFF.

Ten or more counts support this clonotype. The chain combines TRBV5-1 with TRBJ2-1; TRBD2 agrees at 9 bases. Germline-derived CDR1 and CDR2 are SGHRS and YFSETQ. V shed 6 bases and J 4 bases; nucleotides not matched to a gene: 5. CDR3 length: 14 residues. The CDR3 bases are TGCGCCAGCAACCTAGCGGGGCTATACAATGAGCAGTTCTTC. Its translation: CASNLAGLYNEQFF.

This clonotype has a count of ten or more. The gene calls are TRBV20-1 and TRBJ1-5, with D perhaps TRBD1 (5 bases). CDR3 length: 15 amino acids. Germline V gene sequence: CDR1 DFQATT, CDR2 SNEGSKA (reference sequence). The CDR3 loop reads CSLLGGGLANQPQHF. CDR3 DNA sequence: TGCAGCCTCCTCGGGGGGGGACTTGCGAATCAGCCCCAGCATTTT.

This clonotype has ten or more counts. This chain joins TRBV5-1 and TRBJ2-6; either TRBD1 or TRBD2 may fit D (5 bases each). Germline assignment: CDR1 SGHRS and CDR2 YFSETQ. The CDR3 is 15 residues long. V lost 0 bases, J lost 4 bases, and 8 bases lay in between. CDR3 DNA sequence: TGCGCCAGCAGCTTGGAAGGGACCGGGGCCAACGTCCTGACTTTC. Its protein is CASSLEGTGANVLTF. Full variable domain (outside the CDR3, taken from reference TRBV5-1 and TRBJ2-6): KAGVTQTPRYLIKTRGQQVTLSCSPISGHRSVSWYQQTPGQGLQFLFEYFSETQRNKGNFPGRFSGRQFSNSRSEMNVSTLELGDSALYLCASSLEGTGANVLTFGAGSRLTVL.

In this sample, this clonotype turned up many times. The CDR3 sequence: CSARVDRGLEKLFF. The DNA of the CDR3 is TGCAGTGCTAGGGTGGACAGGGGGCTTGAAAAACTGTTTTTT. This chain joins TRBV20-1 and TRBJ1-4, with TRBD1 identical over 11 bases. Germline V CDR1 and CDR2: DFQATT, SNEGSKA (reference sequence). CDR3 size: 14 residues. The junction had 4 bases not matched to a gene; V was cut back by 3 bases and J by 7 bases.

This clonotype was detected ten times or more. The chain links TRBV15 to TRBJ2-3; D unresolved. The CDR3 is made up of 16 amino acids. Trimming removed 0 bases at V and 1 base at J, with 11 bases between. Germline loops: CDR1 LNHNV, CDR2 YYDKDF (reference sequence). The chain's CDR3 is CATSREPAAGTDTQYF. In DNA, the CDR3 is TGTGCCACCAGCAGAGAGCCGGCGGCGGGCACAGATACGCAGTATTTT. Filled out from reference TRBV15 and TRBJ2-3, the complete variable domain reads DAMVIQNPRYQVTQFGKPVTLSCSQTLNHNVMYWYQQKSSQAPKLLFHYYDKDFNNEADTPDNFQSRRPNTSFCFLDIRSPGLGDTAMYLCATSREPAAGTDTQYFGPGTRLTVL.

This clonotype was observed at least ten times. This chain links TRBV12-5 with TRBJ2-1; maybe TRBD1 (5 bases). This CDR3 contains 15 residues. Germline CDR1 reads LGHNT; CDR2 reads FRNRAP. V was pared by 0 bases and J by 7 bases, with 13 bases between. The CDR3 loop is CASGLVRAGWNEQFF. CDR3 nucleotides: TGTGCTAGTGGTTTGGTACGGGCAGGGTGGAATGAGCAGTTCTTC.

Many counts were recorded for this clonotype. The chain couples TRBV15 to TRBJ1-5; 7 nucleotides align to TRBD1. This CDR3 is 15 amino acids long. The junction had 8 bases not matched to a gene; V was cut back by 3 bases and J by 6 bases. Germline V gene data show CDR1 as LNHNV and CDR2 as YYDKDF (reference sequence). CDR3 residues: CATSSGQDWTQPQHF. The CDR3 nucleotides are TGTGCCACCAGCAGCGGACAGGATTGGACTCAGCCCCAGCATTTT.

The sample holds many counts of this clonotype. The rearrangement uses TRBV12-3 or TRBV12-4 and TRBJ1-5, with 12 positions matching TRBD1. With 5 bases clipped from V and 6 bases from J, the junction kept 14 bases outside the gene matches. This CDR3 contains 18 residues. As DNA, the CDR3 is TGTGCCAGCAGTACGACCGGGACAGGGGGCAGTGGGAGTCAGCCCCAGCATTTT. The encoded protein is CASSTTGTGGSGSQPQHF.

This clonotype was seen ten or more times. The rearrangement uses TRBV25-1 and TRBJ1-6; 8 nucleotides align to TRBD1. The CDR3 consists of 12 residues. V lost 7 bases and J lost 8; bases outside the gene matches: 1. Germline V gives CDR1 MGHDK, CDR2 SYGVNS. The CDR3 here is CASTGGYSPLHF. In DNA, the CDR3 is TGTGCCAGCACAGGGGGCTATTCACCCCTCCACTTT.

At least ten counts were recorded for this clonotype. This chain joins TRBV5-6 and TRBJ2-2, with unresolved D. Per the germline V gene, CDR1 is SGHDT and CDR2 is YYEEEE. The CDR3 totals 15 residues. V lost 4 bases and J 1 base, leaving 11 bases between the germline ends. CDR3: CASSLGTVNTGELFF. The CDR3 DNA is TGTGCCAGCAGCCTAGGCACCGTGAACACCGGGGAGCTGTTTTTT.

This sequence joins TRBV12-3 or TRBV12-4 and TRBJ1-1, with D uncertain. Trimming left V 6 bases short and J 4 bases short, with 9 bases between. The CDR3 loop spans 12 amino acids. CDR3: CASRKQRTEAFF. The CDR3 DNA follows: TGTGCCAGCAGGAAACAGCGCACTGAAGCTTTCTTT.

This clonotype has at least ten counts. The CDR3 reads CASSLGTSGKNEQFF. For the CDR3, the DNA is TGTGCCAGCAGCTTAGGGACTAGCGGGAAGAATGAGCAGTTCTTC. The rearrangement links TRBV7-3 to TRBJ2-1; 13 nucleotides align to TRBD2. Germline CDR1 reads SGHTA; CDR2 reads FQGTGA. This CDR3 comprises 15 residues. J gave up 7 bases and V 2 bases, and 2 bases lay outside the gene matches.

The sample holds many counts of this clonotype. The genes are TRBV24-1 and TRBJ2-4, with a weak D call TRBD2 (5 bases). V dropped 8 bases and J dropped 1 base, with 29 bases sitting between them. Germline CDR1 is KGHDR and CDR2 is SFDVKD. This CDR3 is built from 20 residues. The CDR3 coding sequence is TGTGCCACCACCCCGCCCCTTGCGCGGGCAAATCTTCTGGCCAAAAACATTCAGTACTTC. Translated, it gives CATTPPLARANLLAKNIQYF.

This clonotype was seen ten or more times. The chain recombines TRBV10-3 with TRBJ2-7; a possible D gene is TRBD2 (6 bases). The germline V gene encodes CDR1 ENHRY and CDR2 SYGVKD. The germline V and J ends were trimmed by 3 bases and 7 bases, with 13 bases remaining between them. The CDR3 loop spans 13 amino acids. The CDR3 DNA follows: TGTGCCATCAGTGAAGGAGGGGCGCCAGAGCAGTACTTC. This codes for CAISEGGAPEQYF.

This clonotype occurred many times. The chain links TRBV3-1 to TRBJ1-1; a weak D match, TRBD1 (5 bases). The V end was cut by 1 base, the J end by 0 bases, with 12 bases between. Germline V gene sequence: CDR1 LGHDT, CDR2 YNNKEL (reference sequence). The CDR3 consists of 16 residues. The CDR3 here is CASSQGAARVNTEAFF. In DNA form, the CDR3 reads TGTGCCAGCAGCCAAGGAGCTGCCAGGGTGAACACTGAAGCTTTCTTT.

This clonotype was counted many times. The genes are TRBV11-2 and TRBJ2-3, with 8 bases identical to TRBD1. Germline V CDR1 and CDR2: SGHAT, FQNNGV. CDR3 length: 15 residues. Germline trimming cut 3 bases from V and 2 bases from J; bases unmatched to any gene: 4. CDR3 protein: CASSFRDRSTDTQYF. The CDR3 bases are TGTGCCAGCAGCTTCCGGGACAGGTCCACAGATACGCAGTATTTT.

Details on this clonotype: A read error is possible here, since a much larger clone lies one base away. This sequence joins TRBV5-1 and TRBJ2-5; 15 positions agree with TRBD2. The J call is in doubt because the DNA end fits TRBJ2-1 better. The CDR3 has 15 amino acids. Germline lookup yields CDR1 SGHRS and CDR2 YFSETQ. The CDR3 DNA follows: TGCGCCAGCAGCTTCTGGACTAGCGGGAGGGAGACCCAGTTCTTC. It is translated as CASSFWTSGRETQFF.

This clonotype appeared many times. J is TRBJ1-1 and V is TRBV20-1, with TRBD1 matching over 8 bases. The CDR3 sequence is 13 residues long. Germline CDR1 DFQATT, CDR2 SNEGSKA (reference sequence). V was pared by 3 bases and J by 4 bases, with 4 bases of the junction left unmatched. The CDR3 is CSARSGGLTEAFF. The DNA for the CDR3 is TGCAGTGCTAGGTCAGGGGGCCTCACTGAAGCTTTCTTT.

This clonotype was found many times. The chain has TRBV14 and TRBJ2-5, with D perhaps matching TRBD1 or TRBD2 (5 bases each). This CDR3 contains 16 residues. Between the trimmed V and J ends, which lost 1 base and 4 bases, there was a span of 16 bases. CDR1 and CDR2 (germline): SGHDN, FVKESK. The CDR3 sequence: CASSQGVGEGGETQYF. The CDR3 DNA is TGTGCCAGCAGCCAAGGTGTGGGGGAAGGAGGAGAGACCCAGTACTTC. The whole variable domain, filled in from reference TRBV14 and TRBJ2-5, reads EAGVTQFPSHSVIEKGQTVTLRCDPISGHDNLYWYRRVMGKEIKFLLHFVKESKQDESGMPNNRFLAERTGGTYSTLKVQPAELEDSGVYFCASSQGVGEGGETQYFGPGTRLLVL.

This clonotype was counted many times. The CDR3 sequence is CASSQDYGVQPQHF. The CDR3 DNA reads as TGTGCCAGCAGCCAAGATTACGGGGTCCAGCCCCAGCATTTT. The chain combines TRBV3-1 with TRBJ1-5; D unclear. The V gene's germline CDR1 is LGHDT and CDR2 YNNKEL (reference sequence). The CDR3 sequence is 14 residues long. V was pared by 0 bases and J by 7 bases, with 10 bases between.